Listed below are T cell receptor beta chains from one sample, sequenced in a study of blood T cell repertoires in COVID-19. The table came from immunoSEQ multiplex PCR; TCRdb's copy has only in-frame clones and leaves some out. In the table there are 350,000 to 450,000 clones, 85% of which are singletons. The sequencing sample was made of peripheral blood. These receptors were taken from a woman in her late teens or twenties with acute or convalescent COVID-19. CDR3s include the opening cysteine and the closing phenylalanine or tryptophan. Fields, in order: D gene, clone size, V gene, J gene, CDR3 DNA, CDR3 protein. D genes are given only for firm matches. Clone size is stated in some rows and not others, as once, few, many or a class when expanded.

-,-,TRBV9,TRBJ1-1,TGTGCCAGCAGCGTAGAAGCGGGGGGCTGGGAAGCTTTCTTT,CASSVEAGGWEAFF
-,once,TRBV11-2,TRBJ1-1,TGTGCCAGCAGCCCCGTGGGTGGAGAGACTGAAGCTTTCTTT,CASSPVGGETEAFF
-,-,TRBV5-1,TRBJ2-7,TGCGCCAGCAGCTTGGTGGGAGCGGGTGAGCAGTACTTC,CASSLVGAGEQYF
-,few,TRBV2,TRBJ1-5,TGTGCCAGCAGGCGGGTCCTTCATCAGCCCCAGCATTTT,CASRRVLHQPQHF
-,-,TRBV7-9,TRBJ2-2,TGTGCCAGCACCCATGAAACAGGGTGGGTCCTTAACACCGGGGAGCTGTTTTTT,CASTHETGWVLNTGELFF
TRBD1,-,TRBV24-1,TRBJ2-3,TGTGCCACCAGTGAAACCGGGACAGGGGGCCCCCGAGATACGCAGTATTTT,CATSETGTGGPRDTQYF
-,-,TRBV7-9,TRBJ1-2,TGTGCCAGCACCTTCTTGGGAGGGGACGGCTACACCTTC,CASTFLGGDGYTF
-,-,TRBV4-1,TRBJ2-7,TGCGCCAGCAGCCAAGAATGGACCCCCCGGGGAATCTCCTACGAGCAGTACTTC,CASSQEWTPRGISYEQYF
-,-,TRBV9,TRBJ2-7,TGTGCCAGCAGCGATGGGGAGGACGGCTCTTACGAGCAGTACTTC,CASSDGEDGSYEQYF
TRBD1,-,TRBV7-3,TRBJ2-7,TGTGCCAGCAGCCCGGGACAGGGGATCGAGCAGTACTTC,CASSPGQGIEQYF
TRBD1,-,TRBV7-9,TRBJ1-2,TGTGCCAGCAGCTTACCCACCGGACAGGCAGCGAGTTTCGGCTACACCTTC,CASSLPTGQAASFGYTF
-,-,TRBV19,TRBJ1-1,TGTGCCAGTAGTATCCAGGGTAGTGGCACTGAAGCTTTCTTT,CASSIQGSGTEAFF
-,-,TRBV28,TRBJ1-2,TGTGCCACTCGGGATGACTATGGCTACACCTTC,CATRDDYGYTF
-,-,TRBV3-1/TRBV3-2,TRBJ1-1,TGTGCCAGCAGCCAAGGAGGGAAGAACACTGAAGCTTTCTTT,CASSQGGKNTEAFF
-,-,TRBV3-1/TRBV3-2,TRBJ2-7,TGTGCCAGCAGCCAAACAGATACCTACGAGCAGTACTTC,CASSQTDTYEQYF
-,-,TRBV7-9,TRBJ1-1,TGTGCCAGCAGCCCGCCACAGGGAAACACTGAAGCTTTCTTT,CASSPPQGNTEAFF
-,once,TRBV13,TRBJ2-1,TGTGCCAGCAGCTTAGCGGTGGACAATGAGCAGTTCTTC,CASSLAVDNEQFF
-,-,TRBV7-2,TRBJ2-5,TGTGCCAGCAGCCAAACCAGGGGAGAGACCCAGTACTTC,CASSQTRGETQYF
-,-,TRBV27,TRBJ1-5,TGTGCCAGCAGTGTGATGACTGGGTCGGGGCCCCAGCATTTT,CASSVMTGSGPQHF
-,-,TRBV5-1,TRBJ1-5,TGCGCCAGCAGCTTGGAAGGCCAGGGGCGGCAGCCCCAGCATTTT,CASSLEGQGRQPQHF
TRBD1,-,TRBV6-1,TRBJ2-7,TGTGCCAGCAGTGAGCTTAAGGGACAGATTATCCACGAGCAGTACTTC,CASSELKGQIIHEQYF
-,-,TRBV21-1,TRBJ1-2,TGTGCCAGCAGCAAAGCAGGAGAACCGAAGAGGGGGACAGACGAAACTAACTATGGCTACACCTTC,CASSKAGEPKRGTDETNYGYTF
-,-,TRBV21-1,TRBJ2-6,TGTGCCCCCCTCTGGGACAGGGGACCTGGGGCCAACGTCCTGACTTTC,CAPLWDRGPGANVLTF
-,few,TRBV9,TRBJ1-2,TGTGCCAGCAGCCATGAGGCATTTGGCTACACCTTC,CASSHEAFGYTF
TRBD1,-,TRBV9,TRBJ2-7,TGTGCCAGCAGCGCCGGAAGTGGACAGGGAATCTACGAGCAGTACTTC,CASSAGSGQGIYEQYF
TRBD2,-,TRBV7-9,TRBJ2-7,TGTGCCAGCAGTCAAGGACTAGCGAGCTCCTACGAGCAGTACTTC,CASSQGLASSYEQYF
-,-,TRBV5-4,TRBJ2-5,TGTGCCAGCAGCTTTCCCGGTCGCCAAGAGACCCAGTACTTC,CASSFPGRQETQYF
TRBD2,few,TRBV6-5,TRBJ2-7,TGTGCCAGCAGTTACTATGTAGCGGGAGTAACCTACGAGCAGTACTTC,CASSYYVAGVTYEQYF
TRBD2,-,TRBV19,TRBJ2-7,TGTGCCAGTAGTAGACCCGGGACTACCTACGAGCAGTACTTC,CASSRPGTTYEQYF
-,-,TRBV7-9,TRBJ1-1,TGTGCCAGCAGCTTGCTCCGACTCAACACTGAAGCTTTCTTT,CASSLLRLNTEAFF
-,-,TRBV28,TRBJ2-4,TGTGCCAGCAGTTTGACAGCTGGGCCCTATCTAGCCAAAAACATTCAGTACTTC,CASSLTAGPYLAKNIQYF
TRBD1,-,TRBV27,TRBJ2-1,TGTGCCAGCAGACGACCCAGGACAGGCGCGGACAATGAGCAGTTCTTC,CASRRPRTGADNEQFF
-,once,TRBV5-1,TRBJ1-4,TGCGCCAGCAGCTTGGGACAGGACGAAAAACTGTTTTTT,CASSLGQDEKLFF
TRBD2,-,TRBV10-3,TRBJ2-1,TGTGCCATCAGTGGTCTCGCGGGAGATGCGGATGAGCAGTTCTTC,CAISGLAGDADEQFF
-,-,TRBV6-4,TRBJ2-3,TGTGCCAGCAGTGAGTGGCAGGCAGATACGCAGTATTTT,CASSEWQADTQYF
TRBD2,-,TRBV3-1/TRBV3-2,TRBJ2-5,TGTGCCAGCAGCTCCCTAGCGGGGGTTGTCGAGACCCAGTACTTC,CASSSLAGVVETQYF
TRBD1,-,TRBV11-1,TRBJ2-7,TGTGCCAGCAGCTCCCAGGGGGACAGATACGAGCAGTACTTC,CASSSQGDRYEQYF
TRBD1,-,TRBV28,TRBJ1-1,TGTGCCAGCCGATGGACAGGGAAGGAGGTCACTGAAGCTTTCTTT,CASRWTGKEVTEAFF
-,-,TRBV6-5,TRBJ2-2,TGTGCCAGCAACCTGGGACTCCAAAACACCGGGGAGCTGTTTTTT,CASNLGLQNTGELFF
-,-,TRBV5-1,TRBJ1-6,TGCGCCAGCAGCTTGGATACAGGTTCCTATAATTCACCCCTCCACTTT,CASSLDTGSYNSPLHF
-,-,TRBV7-9,TRBJ1-1,TGTGCCAGCAGCAGGGACGGGAACACTGAAGCTTTCTTT,CASSRDGNTEAFF